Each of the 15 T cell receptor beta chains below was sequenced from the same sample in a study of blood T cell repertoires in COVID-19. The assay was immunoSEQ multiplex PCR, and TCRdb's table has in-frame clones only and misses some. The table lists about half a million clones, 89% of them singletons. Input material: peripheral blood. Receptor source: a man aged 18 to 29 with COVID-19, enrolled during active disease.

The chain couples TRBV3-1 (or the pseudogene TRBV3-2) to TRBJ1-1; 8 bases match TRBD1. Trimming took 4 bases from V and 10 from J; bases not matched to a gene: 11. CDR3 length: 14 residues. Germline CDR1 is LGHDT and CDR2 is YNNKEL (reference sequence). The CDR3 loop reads CASSPRAPGGGAFF. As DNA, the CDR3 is TGTGCCAGCAGCCCCCGGGCCCCAGGGGGCGGAGCTTTCTTT.

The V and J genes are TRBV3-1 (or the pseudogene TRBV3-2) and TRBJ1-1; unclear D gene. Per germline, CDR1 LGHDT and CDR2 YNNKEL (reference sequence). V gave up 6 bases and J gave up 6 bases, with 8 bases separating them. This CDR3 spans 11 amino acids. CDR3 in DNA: TGTGCCAGCAGTTTGGGCGCTGAAGCTTTCTTT. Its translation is CASSLGAEAFF.

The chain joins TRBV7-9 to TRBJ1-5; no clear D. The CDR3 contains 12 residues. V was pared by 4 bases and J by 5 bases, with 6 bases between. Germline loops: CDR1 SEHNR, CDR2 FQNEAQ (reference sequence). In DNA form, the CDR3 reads TGTGCCAGCAGCTCTCAGGATCAGCCCCAGCATTTT. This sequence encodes CASSSQDQPQHF.

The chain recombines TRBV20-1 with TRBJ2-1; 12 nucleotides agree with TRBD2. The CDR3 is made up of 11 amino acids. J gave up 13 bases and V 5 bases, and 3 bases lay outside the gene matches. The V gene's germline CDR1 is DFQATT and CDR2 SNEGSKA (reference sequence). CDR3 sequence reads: CSAGLAGFQFF. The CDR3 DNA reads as TGCAGTGCTGGACTAGCGGGGTTTCAGTTCTTC.

Here the CDR3 reads CASRQGLGGPFEEQYF. The CDR3 DNA reads as TGTGCCAGCAGGCAAGGGCTAGGGGGTCCATTTGAGGAGCAGTACTTC. V and J are TRBV27 and TRBJ2-7; maybe TRBD1 (6 bases). Germline V lookup: CDR1 MNHEY, CDR2 SMNVEV (reference sequence). V gave up 6 bases and J gave up 7 bases, with 25 bases separating them. The CDR3 is 16 residues long.

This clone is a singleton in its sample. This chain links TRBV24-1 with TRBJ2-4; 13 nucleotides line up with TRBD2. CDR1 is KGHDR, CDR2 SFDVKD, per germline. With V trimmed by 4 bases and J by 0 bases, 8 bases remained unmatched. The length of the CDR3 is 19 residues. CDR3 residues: CATSEPGLAGFGAKNIQYF. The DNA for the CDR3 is TGTGCCACCAGTGAACCGGGACTAGCGGGGTTTGGAGCCAAAAACATTCAGTACTTC.

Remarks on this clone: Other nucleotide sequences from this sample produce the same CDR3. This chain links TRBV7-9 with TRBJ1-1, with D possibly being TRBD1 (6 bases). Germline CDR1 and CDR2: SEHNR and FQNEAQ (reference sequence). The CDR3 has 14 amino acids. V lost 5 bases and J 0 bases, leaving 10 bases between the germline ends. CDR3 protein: CASSLQGMNTEAFF. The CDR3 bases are TGTGCCAGCAGCCTACAGGGCATGAACACTGAAGCTTTCTTT.

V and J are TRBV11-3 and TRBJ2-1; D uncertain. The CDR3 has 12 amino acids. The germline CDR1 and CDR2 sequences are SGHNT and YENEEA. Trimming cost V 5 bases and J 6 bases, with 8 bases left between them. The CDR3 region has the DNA TGTGCCAGCAGCGCCGACTCCAATGAGCAGTTCTTC. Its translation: CASSADSNEQFF.

CDR3 coding DNA: TGTGCCAGCAGCTTTTTCTCTGGCAATCAGCCCCAGCATTTT. Translating it yields CASSFFSGNQPQHF. V usage is TRBV5-8 and J usage is TRBJ1-5; the D is unclear. The V end lost 2 bases, the J end lost 2 bases, and 8 bases lay between the germline ends. Germline CDR1 is SGHTS and CDR2 is YDEGEE. This CDR3 has 14 residues.

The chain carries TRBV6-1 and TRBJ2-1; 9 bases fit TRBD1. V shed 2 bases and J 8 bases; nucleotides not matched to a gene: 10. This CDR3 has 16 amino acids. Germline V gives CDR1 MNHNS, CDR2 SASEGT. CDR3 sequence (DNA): TGTGCCAGCAGTGAAAGGGGGGACAGGGCAGCGGATGAGCAGTTCTTC. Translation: CASSERGDRAADEQFF.

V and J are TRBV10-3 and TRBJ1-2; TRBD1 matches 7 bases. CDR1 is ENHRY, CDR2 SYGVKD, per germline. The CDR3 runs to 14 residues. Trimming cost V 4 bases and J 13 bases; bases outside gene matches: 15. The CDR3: CAISGQGVMESSTF. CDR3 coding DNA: TGTGCCATCAGTGGTCAGGGGGTTATGGAGTCAAGCACCTTC.

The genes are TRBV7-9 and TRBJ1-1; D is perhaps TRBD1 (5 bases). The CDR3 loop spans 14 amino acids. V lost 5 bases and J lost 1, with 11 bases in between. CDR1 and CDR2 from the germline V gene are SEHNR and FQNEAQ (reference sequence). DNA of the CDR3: TGTGCCAGCAGCCTGACAGTGCGGAACACTGAAGCTTTCTTT. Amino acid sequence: CASSLTVRNTEAFF.

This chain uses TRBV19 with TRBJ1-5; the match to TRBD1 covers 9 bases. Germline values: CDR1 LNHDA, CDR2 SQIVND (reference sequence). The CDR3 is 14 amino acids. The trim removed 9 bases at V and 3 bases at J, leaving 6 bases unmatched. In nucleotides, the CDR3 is TGTGCCAGCCACGGACAGGGGTTCAATCAGCCCCAGCATTTT. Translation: CASHGQGFNQPQHF.

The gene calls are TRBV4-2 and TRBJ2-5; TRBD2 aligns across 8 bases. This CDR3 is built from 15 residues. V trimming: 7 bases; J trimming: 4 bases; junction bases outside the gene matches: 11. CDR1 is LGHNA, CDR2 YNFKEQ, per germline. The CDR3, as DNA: TGTGCCAGCACCCCCGAAGCGGGAGTGGTAGAGACCCAGTACTTC. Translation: CASTPEAGVVETQYF.

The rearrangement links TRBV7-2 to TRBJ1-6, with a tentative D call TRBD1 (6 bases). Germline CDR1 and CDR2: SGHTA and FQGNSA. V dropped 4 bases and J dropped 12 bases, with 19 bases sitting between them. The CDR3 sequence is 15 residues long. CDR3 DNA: TGTGCCAGCAGCTCAAGGCCAGTGGGGGGGCGACCCCTCCACTTT. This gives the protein CASSSRPVGGRPLHF.